Reported below is one T cell receptor (beta chain). At one of its ends the junction is not consistent with the germline gene, which may arise from a read error. This record comes from a study of T-cell reconstitution after alpha-beta-depleted transplantation in children. The length of the CDR3 is 14 residues. Germline loops: CDR1 MDHEN, CDR2 SYDVKM. During its preparation, the TCRbeta library received unique molecular identifiers. TCRdb independently ran MiXCR on the PCR reads; one entry per CDR3 protein. The repertoire holds 670,000 or so distinct CDR3 sequences, with around 12% as singletons. Material: PBMCs, obtained before TCRalphabeta/CD19-depleted stem cell transplant. The V and J genes are TRBV28 and TRBJ2-6; D call uncertain. The TCR was taken from a girl aged 2-10 years with congenital amegakaryocytic thrombocytopenia, due to receive a stem cell transplant. DNA for the CDR3: TGTGACAGCAGTTCTCCTTCTGGGGCCAACGTCCTGACTTTC. It codes for CDSSSPSGANVLTF.